This T cell receptor (beta chain) was documented in a study of OX40 agonist ivuxolimab in advanced cancers. TCRdb keeps only in-frame clones here, not all; method: immunoSEQ multiplex PCR. The table has more than 65,000 clones, 84% seen once. Only one count was recorded for this clone. The CDR3 extends over 16 amino acids. The germline V gene has CDR1 SGHNT and CDR2 YENEEA. The J segment lost 4 bases and the V segment lost 1 base, leaving 1 base of the junction unmatched. This chain connects TRBV11-3 to TRBJ2-2; the match to TRBD2 covers 12 bases. The source of this sequence is an adult with an advanced solid tumor such as melanoma, head and neck, liver or kidney cancer. Sample: CD4+ or CD8+ T cells sorted from blood, taken in a trial of the OX40 agonist ivuxolimab. CDR3 sequence reads: CASSLVGLAGTGELFF. The CDR3 coding sequence is TGTGCCAGCAGCTTAGTGGGACTAGCGGGCACCGGGGAGCTGTTTTTT.